The clone carrying this TCR beta chain has just a few counts. As yet, its antigen is unknown. The data were taken from a study of T-cell reconstitution after alpha-beta-depleted transplantation in children. This CDR3 has 16 amino acids. The V gene end was trimmed by 2 bases and the J gene end by 4 bases; junction bases not matched to a gene: 5. It was with unique molecular identifiers that the TCRbeta library was prepared. TCRdb independently ran MiXCR on the PCR reads; one entry per CDR3 protein. The data show some 260,000 distinct CDR3 sequences, more than 20% seen once. General observations from the study: Most T-cell counts and diversity one year after the transplant came from T cells that were newly produced. Reported findings indicate that, about two months after transplant, alpha-beta T cells came from several hundred expanded clones, which were derived from non-depleted graft cells. Several patients had high TCRbeta diversity at day 60; it came from surviving recipient T cells and thymic progenitors.

This chain joins TRBV12-3 or TRBV12-4 and TRBJ2-3, with TRBD2 matching over 11 bases. The input for sequencing was PBMCs, mostly from graft donor cells, taken 360 days after TCRalphabeta/CD19-depleted stem cell transplant. This clonotype was sampled from a female patient aged 2-10 years who had a stem cell transplant for congenital amegakaryocytic thrombocytopenia, so the T cells may come from the graft donor. The CDR3 region has the DNA TGTGCCAGCAGTTTATGGGCTAGCGGGAGGTCAGATACGCAGTATTTT. Translated, it gives CASSLWASGRSDTQYF.